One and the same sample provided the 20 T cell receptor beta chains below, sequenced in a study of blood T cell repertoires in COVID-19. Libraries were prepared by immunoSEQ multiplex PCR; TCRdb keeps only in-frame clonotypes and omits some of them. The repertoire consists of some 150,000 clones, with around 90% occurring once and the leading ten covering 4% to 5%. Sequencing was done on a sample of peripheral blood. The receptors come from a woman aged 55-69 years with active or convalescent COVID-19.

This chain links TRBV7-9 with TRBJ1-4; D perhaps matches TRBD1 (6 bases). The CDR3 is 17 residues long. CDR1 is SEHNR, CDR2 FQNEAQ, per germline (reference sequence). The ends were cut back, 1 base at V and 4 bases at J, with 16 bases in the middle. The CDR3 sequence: CASSLVGRTEFNEKLFF. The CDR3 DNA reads TGTGCCAGCAGCTTAGTGGGCAGGACAGAATTTAATGAAAAACTGTTTTTT.

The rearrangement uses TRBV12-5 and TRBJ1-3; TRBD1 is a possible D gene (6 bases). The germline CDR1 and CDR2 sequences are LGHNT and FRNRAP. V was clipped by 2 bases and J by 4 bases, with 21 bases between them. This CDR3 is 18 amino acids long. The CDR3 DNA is TGTGCTAGTGGTTTGCCGCCCCGGGGGGCAGTGTACGGAAACACCATATATTTT. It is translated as CASGLPPRGAVYGNTIYF.

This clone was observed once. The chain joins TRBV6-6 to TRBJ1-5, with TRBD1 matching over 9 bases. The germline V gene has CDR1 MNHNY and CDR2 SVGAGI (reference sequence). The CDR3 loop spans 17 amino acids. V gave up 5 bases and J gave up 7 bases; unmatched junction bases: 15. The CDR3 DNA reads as TGTGCCAGCAGTCCCCGAGGGACAGGGCCGGGGCGGCAGCCCCAGCATTTT. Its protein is CASSPRGTGPGRQPQHF.

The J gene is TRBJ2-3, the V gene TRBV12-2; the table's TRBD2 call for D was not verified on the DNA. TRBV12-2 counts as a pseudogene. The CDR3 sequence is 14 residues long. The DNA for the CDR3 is TGTGCAAGTCGCCAAGGGACTTTACGAGATACGCAGTATTTT. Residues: CASRQGTLRDTQYF.

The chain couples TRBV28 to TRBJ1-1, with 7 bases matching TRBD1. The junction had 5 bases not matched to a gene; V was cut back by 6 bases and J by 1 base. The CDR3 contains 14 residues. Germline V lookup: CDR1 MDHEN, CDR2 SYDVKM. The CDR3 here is CASRRQGTNTEAFF. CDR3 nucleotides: TGTGCCAGCAGAAGACAGGGAACGAACACTGAAGCTTTCTTT.

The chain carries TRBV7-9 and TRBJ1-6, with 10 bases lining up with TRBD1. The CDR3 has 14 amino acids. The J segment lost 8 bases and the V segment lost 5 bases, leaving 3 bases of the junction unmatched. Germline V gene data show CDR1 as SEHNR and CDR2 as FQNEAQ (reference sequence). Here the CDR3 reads CASSPGQGYSPLHF. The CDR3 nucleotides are TGTGCCAGCAGCCCGGGACAGGGGTATTCACCCCTCCACTTT. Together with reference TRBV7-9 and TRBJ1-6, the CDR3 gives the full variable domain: DTGVSQNPRHKITKRGQNVTFRCDPISEHNRLYWYRQTLGQGPEFLTYFQNEAQLEKSRLLSDRFSAERPKGSFSTLEIQRTEQGDSAMYLCASSPGQGYSPLHFGNGTRLTVT.

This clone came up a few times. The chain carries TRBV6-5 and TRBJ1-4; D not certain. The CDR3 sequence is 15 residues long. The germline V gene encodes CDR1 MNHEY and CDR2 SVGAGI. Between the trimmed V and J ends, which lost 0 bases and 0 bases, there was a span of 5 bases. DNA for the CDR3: TGTGCCAGCAGTTACTCGCGGGCAACTAATGAAAAACTGTTTTTT. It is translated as CASSYSRATNEKLFF.

CDR3 coding DNA: TGCGCCAGCAGCCAAGATCCGGGGTCTAACTATGGCTACACCTTC. Translated, it gives CASSQDPGSNYGYTF. J is TRBJ1-2 and V is TRBV4-1; the D is unclear. The ends were cut back, 0 bases at V and 0 bases at J, with 8 bases in the middle. The CDR3 covers 15 residues. Germline CDR1 and CDR2: MGHRA and YSYEKL.

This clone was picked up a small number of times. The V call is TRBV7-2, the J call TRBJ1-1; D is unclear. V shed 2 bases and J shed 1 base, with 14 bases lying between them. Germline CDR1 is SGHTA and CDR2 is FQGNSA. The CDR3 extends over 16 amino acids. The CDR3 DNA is TGTGCCAGCAGCTTATACGGATCGGGTACGAACACTGAAGCTTTCTTT. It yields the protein CASSLYGSGTNTEAFF. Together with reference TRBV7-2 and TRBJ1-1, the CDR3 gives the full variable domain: GAGVSQSPSNKVTEKGKDVELRCDPISGHTALYWYRQSLGQGLEFLIYFQGNSAPDKSGLPSDRFSAERTGGSVSTLTIQRTQQEDSAVYLCASSLYGSGTNTEAFFGQGTRLTVV.

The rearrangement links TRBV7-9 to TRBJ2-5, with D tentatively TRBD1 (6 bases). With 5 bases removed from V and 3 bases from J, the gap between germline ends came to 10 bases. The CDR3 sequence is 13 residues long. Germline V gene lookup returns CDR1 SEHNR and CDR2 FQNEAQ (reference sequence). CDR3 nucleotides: TGTGCCAGCAGCACCGGACAGAAAGAGACCCAGTACTTC. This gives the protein CASSTGQKETQYF.

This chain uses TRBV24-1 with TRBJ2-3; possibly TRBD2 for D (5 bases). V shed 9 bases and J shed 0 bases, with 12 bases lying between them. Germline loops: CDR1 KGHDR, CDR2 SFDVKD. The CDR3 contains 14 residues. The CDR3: CATAGRTSTDTQYF. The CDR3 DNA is TGTGCCACCGCGGGCAGAACTAGCACAGATACGCAGTATTTT.

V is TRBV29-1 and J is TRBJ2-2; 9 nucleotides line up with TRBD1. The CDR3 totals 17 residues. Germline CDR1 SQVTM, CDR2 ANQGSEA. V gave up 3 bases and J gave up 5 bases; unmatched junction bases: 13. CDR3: CSVEGTTGGARTGELFF. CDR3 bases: TGCAGCGTTGAGGGGACTACAGGGGGCGCTCGGACCGGGGAGCTGTTTTTT.

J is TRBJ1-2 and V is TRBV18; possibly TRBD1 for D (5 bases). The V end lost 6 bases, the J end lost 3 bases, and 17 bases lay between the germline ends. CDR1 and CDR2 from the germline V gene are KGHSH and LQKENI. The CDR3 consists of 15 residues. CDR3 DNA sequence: TGTGCCAGCTCCTCCCGGGACTCTAGCCACTATGGCTACACCTTC. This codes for CASSSRDSSHYGYTF.

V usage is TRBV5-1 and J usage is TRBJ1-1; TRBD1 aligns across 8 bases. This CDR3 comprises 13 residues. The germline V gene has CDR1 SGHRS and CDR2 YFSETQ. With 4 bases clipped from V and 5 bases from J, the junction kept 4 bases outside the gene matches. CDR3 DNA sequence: TGCGCCAGCAGCCTTAGACAGGGGACTGAAGCTTTCTTT. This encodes CASSLRQGTEAFF.

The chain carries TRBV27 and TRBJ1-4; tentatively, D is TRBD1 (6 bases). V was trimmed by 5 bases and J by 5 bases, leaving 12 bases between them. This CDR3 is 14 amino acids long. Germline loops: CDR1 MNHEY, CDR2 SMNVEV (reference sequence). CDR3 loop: CASSPDRKNEKLFF. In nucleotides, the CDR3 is TGTGCCAGCAGTCCGGACAGAAAGAATGAAAAACTGTTTTTT.

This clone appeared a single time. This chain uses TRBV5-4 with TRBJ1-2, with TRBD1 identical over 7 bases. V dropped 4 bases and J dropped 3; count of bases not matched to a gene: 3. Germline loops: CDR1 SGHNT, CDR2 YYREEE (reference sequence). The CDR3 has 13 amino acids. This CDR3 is CASSRDRDYGYTF. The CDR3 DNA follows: TGTGCCAGCAGCCGTGACAGGGACTATGGCTACACCTTC.

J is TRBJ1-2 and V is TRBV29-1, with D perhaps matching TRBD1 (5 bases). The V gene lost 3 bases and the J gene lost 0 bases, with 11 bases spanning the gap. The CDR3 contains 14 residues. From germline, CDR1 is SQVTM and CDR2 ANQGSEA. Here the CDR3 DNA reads TGCAGCGTTGAGAGTGGGGGGACTAACTATGGCTACACCTTC. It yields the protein CSVESGGTNYGYTF. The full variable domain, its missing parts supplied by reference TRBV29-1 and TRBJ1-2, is SAVISQKPSRDICQRGTSLTIQCQVDSQVTMMFWYRQQPGQSLTLIATANQGSEATYESGFVIDKFPISRPNLTFSTLTVSNMSPEDSSIYLCSVESGGTNYGYTFGSGTRLTVV.

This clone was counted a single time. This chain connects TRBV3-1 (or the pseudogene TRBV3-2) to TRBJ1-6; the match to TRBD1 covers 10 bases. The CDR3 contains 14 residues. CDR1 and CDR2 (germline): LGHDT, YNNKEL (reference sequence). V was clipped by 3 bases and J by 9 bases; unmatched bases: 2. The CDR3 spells CASSQGQGSSPLHF. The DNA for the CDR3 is TGTGCCAGCAGCCAGGGACAGGGGTCTTCACCCCTCCACTTT.

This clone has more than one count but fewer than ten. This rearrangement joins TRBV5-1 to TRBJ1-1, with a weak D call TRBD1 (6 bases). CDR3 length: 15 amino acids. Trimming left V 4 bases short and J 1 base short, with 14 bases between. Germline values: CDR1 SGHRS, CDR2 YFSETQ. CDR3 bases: TGCGCCAGCAGCCCCGGACAGTTTGCGAACACTGAAGCTTTCTTT. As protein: CASSPGQFANTEAFF.

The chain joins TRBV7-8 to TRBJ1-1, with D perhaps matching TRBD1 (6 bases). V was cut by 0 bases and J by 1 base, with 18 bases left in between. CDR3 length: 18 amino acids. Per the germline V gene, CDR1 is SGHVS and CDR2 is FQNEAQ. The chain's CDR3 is CASSLANFPRDKNTEAFF. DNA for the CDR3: TGTGCCAGCAGCTTAGCTAATTTCCCTCGGGACAAGAACACTGAAGCTTTCTTT.